This T cell receptor (beta chain) was recorded in a study of T cell repertoires in cytomegalovirus infection. Study-level information: Through public TCR beta signatures, both CMV infection and matching HLA type were indicated.

On this clonotype: Its matching antigen is unknown.

Per germline, CDR1 LGHNT and CDR2 FRNRAP. V dropped 5 bases and J dropped 4; count of bases not matched to a gene: 4. CDR3 length: 14 amino acids. Each CDR3 protein gets one entry after TCRdb re-called the reads with MiXCR. This sample has 150,000 to 200,000 distinct CDR3 sequences, with around 14% found just once. Study-wide results and limits: There were HLA-C-restricted CMV-specific TCR beta clonotypes dominating the ex vivo response. Cumulated frequencies of public TCR beta families served to identify carriers of CMV plus the relevant HLA.

Input material: PBMCs. This receptor was identified in a human donor in good health (CMV status not recorded). Some clones in this sample may be carry-over from other donors' samples. The rearrangement uses TRBV12-5 and TRBJ1-1, with TRBD1 identical over 10 bases. This CDR3 reads CASGARQGATEAFF. The CDR3 DNA sequence: TGTGCTAGTGGTGCGCGACAGGGGGCCACTGAAGCTTTCTTT.